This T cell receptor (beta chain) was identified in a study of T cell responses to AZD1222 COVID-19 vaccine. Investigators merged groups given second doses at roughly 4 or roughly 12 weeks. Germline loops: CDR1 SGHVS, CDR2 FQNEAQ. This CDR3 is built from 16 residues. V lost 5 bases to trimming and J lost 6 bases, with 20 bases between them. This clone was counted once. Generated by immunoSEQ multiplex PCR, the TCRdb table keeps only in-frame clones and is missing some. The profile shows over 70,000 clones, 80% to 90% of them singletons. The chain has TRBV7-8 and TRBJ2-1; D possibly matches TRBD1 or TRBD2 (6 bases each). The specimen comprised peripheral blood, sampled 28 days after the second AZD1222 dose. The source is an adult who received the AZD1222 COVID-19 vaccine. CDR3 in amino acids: CASSPRGGSTGNEQFF. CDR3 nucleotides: TGTGCCAGCAGCCCCCGAGGGGGGTCGACGGGCAATGAGCAGTTCTTC.